The rows below give T cell receptor beta chains drawn from one sample of a study of CD8+ T cells in alopecia areata. The data were produced by immunoSEQ multiplex PCR, yet TCRdb's version contains in-frame clones alone and is incomplete. The data show approximately 160,000 clones, with 60% seen just once and 14% held by the top ten. This specimen was CD4+ T cells sorted from blood, taken at week 24, from a patient treated with tofacitinib. The receptor source for this set is a human donor with alopecia areata. Each CDR3 is given with its conserved first and last residue. The D gene is left open where the match is weak. Clone size appears in some rows only: once, few, many, or a class for an expanded clone.

j_gene: TRBJ2-3
abundance: NA
d_gene: NA
v_gene: TRBV14
CDR3aa: CASSQELGDTQYF
CDR3nt: TGTGCCAGCAGCCAAGAGTTGGGAGATACGCAGTATTTT

j_gene: TRBJ1-5
abundance: NA
d_gene: NA
v_gene: TRBV10-3
CDR3aa: CAISESGYPQHF
CDR3nt: TGTGCCATCAGTGAGTCAGGTTACCCCCAGCATTTT

j_gene: TRBJ2-7
abundance: NA
d_gene: TRBD2
v_gene: TRBV4-1
CDR3aa: CASSQDVAGGSYEQYF
CDR3nt: TGCGCCAGCAGCCAAGATGTGGCGGGGGGATCCTACGAGCAGTACTTC

j_gene: TRBJ1-2
abundance: NA
d_gene: NA
v_gene: TRBV2
CDR3aa: CASSVSGSGYTF
CDR3nt: TGTGCCAGCAGTGTTTCGGGGAGTGGCTACACCTTC

j_gene: TRBJ2-5
abundance: NA
d_gene: NA
v_gene: TRBV4-1
CDR3aa: CASSHPGYETQYF
CDR3nt: TGCGCCAGCAGCCACCCAGGGTATGAGACCCAGTACTTC

j_gene: TRBJ2-5
abundance: NA
d_gene: NA
v_gene: TRBV18
CDR3aa: CASSPPLRQSQETQYF
CDR3nt: TGTGCCAGCTCACCACCATTGAGACAGTCTCAAGAGACCCAGTACTTC

j_gene: TRBJ2-5
abundance: NA
d_gene: TRBD1
v_gene: TRBV5-1
CDR3aa: CASSAVTGQQETQYF
CDR3nt: TGCGCCAGCAGCGCGGTAACGGGACAGCAAGAGACCCAGTACTTC

j_gene: TRBJ1-2
abundance: NA
d_gene: TRBD1
v_gene: TRBV11-1
CDR3aa: CASSPREDRFYGYTF
CDR3nt: TGTGCCAGCAGCCCCCGGGAGGACAGGTTCTATGGCTACACCTTC

j_gene: TRBJ2-7
abundance: NA
d_gene: TRBD2
v_gene: TRBV9
CDR3aa: CASSVAPARGGGYNEQYF
CDR3nt: TGTGCCAGCAGCGTAGCCCCGGCGAGGGGCGGGGGATATAACGAGCAGTACTTC

j_gene: TRBJ1-5
abundance: NA
d_gene: TRBD1
v_gene: TRBV30
CDR3aa: CAWSTSGGVSNQPQHF
CDR3nt: TGTGCCTGGAGTACTTCAGGGGGCGTCAGCAATCAGCCCCAGCATTTT

j_gene: TRBJ1-1
abundance: few
d_gene: NA
v_gene: TRBV27
CDR3aa: CASRDTPGLKNTEAFF
CDR3nt: TGTGCCAGCAGGGATACACCGGGACTCAAGAACACTGAAGCTTTCTTT

j_gene: TRBJ2-7
abundance: once
d_gene: TRBD1
v_gene: TRBV5-1
CDR3aa: CASSLGGTVSYEQYF
CDR3nt: TGCGCCAGCAGCTTGGGAGGGACAGTCTCCTACGAGCAGTACTTC

j_gene: TRBJ2-1
abundance: NA
d_gene: NA
v_gene: TRBV4-1
CDR3aa: CASSQVPSINEQFF
CDR3nt: TGCGCCAGCAGCCAAGTTCCCTCGATCAATGAGCAGTTCTTC

j_gene: TRBJ2-4
abundance: NA
d_gene: NA
v_gene: TRBV29-1
CDR3aa: CSVESPTIQYF
CDR3nt: TGCAGCGTTGAGAGCCCCACCATTCAGTACTTC

j_gene: TRBJ1-1
abundance: NA
d_gene: NA
v_gene: TRBV30
CDR3aa: CAWIGQPNTEAFF
CDR3nt: TGTGCCTGGATTGGACAGCCGAACACTGAAGCTTTCTTT

j_gene: TRBJ1-6
abundance: few
d_gene: NA
v_gene: TRBV5-1
CDR3aa: CASSLEDSYNSPLHF
CDR3nt: TGCGCCAGCAGCTTAGAAGACTCCTATAATTCACCCCTCCACTTT

j_gene: TRBJ1-2
abundance: NA
d_gene: NA
v_gene: TRBV15
CDR3aa: CATSREVGGYGYTF
CDR3nt: TGTGCCACCAGCAGAGAGGTTGGCGGATATGGCTACACCTTC

j_gene: TRBJ2-6
abundance: NA
d_gene: NA
v_gene: TRBV4-1
CDR3aa: CASSQPTEAGANVLTF
CDR3nt: TGCGCCAGCAGCCAACCTACAGAGGCTGGGGCCAACGTCCTGACTTTC

j_gene: TRBJ2-6
abundance: NA
d_gene: TRBD1
v_gene: TRBV5-1
CDR3aa: CASNRDRGFGANVLTF
CDR3nt: TGCGCCAGCAACCGGGACAGGGGTTTCGGGGCCAACGTCCTGACTTTC

j_gene: TRBJ2-5
abundance: NA
d_gene: NA
v_gene: TRBV7-6
CDR3aa: CASSPLRGSETQYF
CDR3nt: TGTGCCAGCAGCCCCCTTCGGGGATCGGAGACCCAGTACTTC

j_gene: TRBJ1-2
abundance: NA
d_gene: NA
v_gene: TRBV2
CDR3aa: CASSGGVRSPYGYTF
CDR3nt: TGTGCCAGCAGTGGAGGGGTCCGCAGCCCGTATGGCTACACCTTC

j_gene: TRBJ2-7
abundance: NA
d_gene: NA
v_gene: TRBV29-1
CDR3aa: CSVESGRGYEQYF
CDR3nt: TGCAGCGTTGAGAGCGGCAGGGGATACGAGCAGTACTTC

j_gene: TRBJ1-5
abundance: once
d_gene: NA
v_gene: TRBV15
CDR3aa: CATRVGDQPQHF
CDR3nt: TGTGCCACCCGGGTAGGGGATCAGCCCCAGCATTTT

j_gene: TRBJ2-3
abundance: few
d_gene: NA
v_gene: TRBV4-1
CDR3aa: CASSLLPHTDTQYF
CDR3nt: TGCGCCAGCAGCCTACTGCCCCACACAGATACGCAGTATTTT